The 23 T cell receptor beta chains below come from one sample, sequenced in a study of Tregs in tolerant kidney transplant recipients. The data were produced by immunoSEQ multiplex PCR, yet TCRdb's version contains in-frame clones alone and is incomplete. The sample carries under 100,000 clones, more than 90% recorded once. Sequenced material: CD8+ T cells from blood. The receptors originated from a human donor in good health.

The chain has TRBV9 and TRBJ2-7; 9 bases map to TRBD2. Germline-derived CDR1 and CDR2 are SGDLS and YYNGEE. CDR3 length: 14 amino acids. Germline trimming cut 0 bases from V and 4 bases from J; bases unmatched to any gene: 2. The DNA of the CDR3 is TGTGCCAGCAGCGTAGCCAGCGGGGGGTACGAGCAGTACTTC. This encodes CASSVASGGYEQYF.

This sequence joins TRBV4-1 and TRBJ1-1; D not certain. V lost 1 base and J lost 1, with 7 bases in between. CDR1 is MGHRA and CDR2 is YSYEKL in the germline V gene. CDR3 length: 14 amino acids. This CDR3 is CASSQVWENTEAFF. The CDR3 DNA sequence: TGCGCCAGCAGCCAAGTGTGGGAGAACACTGAAGCTTTCTTT.

The chain joins TRBV5-1 to TRBJ1-1; D is unresolved. The CDR3 sequence is 13 residues long. Between the trimmed V and J ends, which lost 4 bases and 1 base, there was a span of 8 bases. In germline, CDR1 is SGHRS, CDR2 YFSETQ. The CDR3 is CASSQHRNTEAFF. The CDR3 DNA reads as TGCGCCAGCAGCCAACACAGGAACACTGAAGCTTTCTTT.

In this sample, this clone turned up once. The chain recombines TRBV30 with TRBJ1-5; 8 bases map to TRBD1. CDR1 and CDR2 (germline): GTSNPN, SVGIG (reference sequence). Losses at the gene ends were 3 bases for V and 5 bases for J; bases not matched to a gene: 12. The CDR3 consists of 16 residues. The CDR3: CAWSLLGTGIDQPQHF. In DNA form, the CDR3 reads TGTGCCTGGAGCCTCCTTGGGACAGGAATTGATCAGCCCCAGCATTTT. Complete variable domain (other parts from reference TRBV30 and TRBJ1-5): SQTIHQWPATLVQPVGSPLSLECTVEGTSNPNLYWYRQAAGRGLQLLFYSVGIGQISSEVPQNLSASRPQDRQFILSSKKLLLSDSGFYLCAWSLLGTGIDQPQHFGDGTRLSIL.

The V and J genes are TRBV4-1 and TRBJ2-4, with 14 bases matching TRBD2. Germline V gene lookup returns CDR1 MGHRA and CDR2 YSYEKL. CDR3 length: 19 amino acids. The ends lost 2 bases at V and 0 bases at J; junction bases unmatched: 6. CDR3 DNA: TGCGCCAGCAGCCAATTAGGACTAGCGGGAGGCCTAGCCAAAAACATTCAGTACTTC. Translated: CASSQLGLAGGLAKNIQYF.

This chain connects TRBV7-9 to TRBJ2-7, with a weak D call TRBD2 (6 bases). Germline assignment: CDR1 SEHNR and CDR2 FQNEAQ (reference sequence). V was trimmed by 5 bases and J by 0 bases, leaving 14 bases between them. CDR3 length: 15 amino acids. CDR3 protein: CASSLGSGPSYEQYF. The DNA of the CDR3 is TGTGCCAGCAGCCTCGGGAGTGGGCCCTCCTACGAGCAGTACTTC.

This chain connects TRBV20-1 to TRBJ1-1, with a possible D match to TRBD1 (6 bases). The germline V gene encodes CDR1 DFQATT and CDR2 SNEGSKA (reference sequence). The CDR3 extends over 11 amino acids. Trimming removed 6 bases from V and 10 bases from J, with 15 bases in between. This CDR3 is CSALTDRTAFF. CDR3 coding DNA: TGCAGTGCCCTTACTGACAGGACAGCTTTCTTT.

The rearrangement links TRBV6-5 to TRBJ2-7, with D uncertain. From germline, CDR1 is MNHEY and CDR2 SVGAGI. The V end was cut by 2 bases, the J end by 4 bases, with 9 bases between. CDR3 length: 13 amino acids. CDR3 coding DNA: TGTGCCAGCAGTTACGCCAGATCTTACGAGCAGTACTTC. Translated, it gives CASSYARSYEQYF.

The chain joins TRBV4-1 to TRBJ2-7, with D unresolved. There are 16 residues in the CDR3. V lost 1 base and J lost 0, with 13 bases in between. CDR1 is MGHRA and CDR2 is YSYEKL in the germline V gene. DNA of the CDR3: TGCGCCAGCAGCCAAGTTGGGTGGGTTAGCTCCTACGAGCAGTACTTC. Residues: CASSQVGWVSSYEQYF.

This rearrangement joins TRBV2 to TRBJ2-5; 9 bases are a match to TRBD2. The CDR3 consists of 16 residues. CDR1 is SNHLY, CDR2 FYNNEI, per germline. Trimming removed 3 bases from V and 2 bases from J; junction bases left unmatched: 7. The CDR3 region has the DNA TGTGCCAGCAGTGAGATTAGCGGGAGTCCACAAGAGACCCAGTACTTC. This encodes CASSEISGSPQETQYF.

This chain joins TRBV9 and TRBJ2-7, with TRBD1 matching over 8 bases. The CDR3 sequence is 13 residues long. Trimming removed 4 bases from V and 6 bases from J; junction bases left unmatched: 6. Germline V gives CDR1 SGDLS, CDR2 YYNGEE. CDR3 loop: CASSYGTGPEQYF. CDR3 nucleotide sequence: TGTGCCAGCAGCTACGGGACAGGCCCCGAGCAGTACTTC.

V gene TRBV19 combines with J gene TRBJ2-1; 9 bases fit TRBD2. Losses at the gene ends were 6 bases for V and 3 bases for J; bases not matched to a gene: 3. Germline CDR1 LNHDA, CDR2 SQIVND (reference sequence). CDR3 length: 14 amino acids. CDR3 sequence reads: CASSLAGLYNEQFF. CDR3 coding DNA: TGTGCCAGTAGCCTAGCGGGGCTCTACAATGAGCAGTTCTTC. Variable domain in full (rest from reference TRBV19 and TRBJ2-1): DGGITQSPKYLFRKEGQNVTLSCEQNLNHDAMYWYRQDPGQGLRLIYYSQIVNDFQKGDIAEGYSVSREKKESFPLTVTSAQKNPTAFYLCASSLAGLYNEQFFGPGTRLTVL.

V gene TRBV5-6 combines with J gene TRBJ1-1; D is ambiguous. The CDR3 spans 15 residues. Germline loops: CDR1 SGHDT, CDR2 YYEEEE. The V and J ends lost 4 bases and 0 bases respectively, with 13 bases between them. The CDR3 coding sequence is TGTGCCAGCAGCCTAGGGATTGCAATGAACACTGAAGCTTTCTTT. This sequence encodes CASSLGIAMNTEAFF.

The chain joins TRBV4-2 to TRBJ2-7; D uncertain. This CDR3 comprises 13 residues. Germline V gene sequence: CDR1 LGHNA, CDR2 YNFKEQ. V lost 4 bases to trimming and J lost 2 bases, with 9 bases between them. Written as DNA, the CDR3 is TGTGCCAGCAGCCTTGGCGGACCCTACGAGCAGTACTTC. It translates to CASSLGGPYEQYF.

This clone showed up just once. V and J are TRBV25-1 and TRBJ2-1; D remains unclear. Germline V gene lookup returns CDR1 MGHDK and CDR2 SYGVNS. The CDR3 has 10 residues. Trimming pared 6 bases from V and 10 bases from J, leaving 7 bases between. The CDR3 bases are TGTGCCAGCAGCGGATCAGAGCAGTTCTTC. Protein sequence: CASSGSEQFF.

The chain couples TRBV9 to TRBJ2-7; 9 bases match TRBD2. Germline V gives CDR1 SGDLS, CDR2 YYNGEE. The ends lost 4 bases at V and 3 bases at J; junction bases unmatched: 2. The CDR3 has 13 residues. The CDR3 loop is CASSPTSGYEQYF. The CDR3 nucleotides are TGTGCCAGCAGCCCGACTAGCGGCTACGAGCAGTACTTC. Filled out from reference TRBV9 and TRBJ2-7, the complete variable domain reads DSGVTQTPKHLITATGQRVTLRCSPRSGDLSVYWYQQSLDQGLQFLIQYYNGEERAKGNILERFSAQQFPDLHSELNLSSLELGDSALYFCASSPTSGYEQYFGPGTRLTVT.

The chain uses TRBV19 and TRBJ1-1; no clear D gene. The germline V and J ends were trimmed by 5 bases and 1 base, with 5 bases remaining between them. Germline CDR1 is LNHDA and CDR2 is SQIVND (reference sequence). The CDR3 extends over 12 amino acids. The CDR3 coding sequence is TGTGCCAGTAGTTTATGGAACACTGAAGCTTTCTTT. Amino acids: CASSLWNTEAFF.

This clone was seen more than once but under ten times. The V gene is TRBV6-5, the J gene TRBJ2-7; D is possibly TRBD1 or TRBD2 (5 bases each). The germline gives CDR1 MNHEY, CDR2 SVGAGI. V lost 0 bases and J lost 2, with 11 bases in between. The CDR3 sequence is 15 residues long. CDR3 coding DNA: TGTGCCAGCAGTTACTCGGGGGACGGCCCCTACGAGCAGTACTTC. Encoded protein: CASSYSGDGPYEQYF.

This rearrangement joins TRBV6-5 to TRBJ2-1; no reliable D call. Germline CDR1 and CDR2: MNHEY and SVGAGI. CDR3 length: 13 residues. With 4 bases removed from V and 8 bases from J, the gap between germline ends came to 12 bases. CDR3 DNA sequence: TGTGCCAGCAGTTGGATAGGGATGGATGAGCAGTTCTTC. As protein: CASSWIGMDEQFF.

V usage is TRBV19 and J usage is TRBJ1-5, with D uncertain. V lost 1 base, J lost 3 bases, and 10 bases lay in between. This CDR3 has 15 amino acids. Germline loops: CDR1 LNHDA, CDR2 SQIVND (reference sequence). CDR3 sequence reads: CASSIVPGTNQPQHF. DNA for the CDR3: TGTGCCAGTAGTATAGTTCCGGGTACCAATCAGCCCCAGCATTTT.

This sequence joins TRBV2 and TRBJ2-1; 11 bases line up with TRBD2. The ends lost 3 bases at V and 6 bases at J; junction bases unmatched: 1. The CDR3 sequence is 14 residues long. Germline CDR1 and CDR2: SNHLY and FYNNEI. The CDR3 is CASSDLAGGNEQFF. In DNA, the CDR3 is TGTGCCAGCAGTGACCTAGCGGGAGGCAATGAGCAGTTCTTC.

The genes are TRBV6-1 and TRBJ1-5; 9 bases match TRBD1. CDR3 length: 14 amino acids. V was clipped by 4 bases and J by 8 bases; unmatched bases: 6. CDR1 MNHNS and CDR2 SASEGT come from the germline V gene. This CDR3 reads CASSGTGGLEPQHF. The CDR3 DNA sequence: TGTGCCAGCAGTGGAACAGGGGGCCTGGAGCCCCAGCATTTT.

The chain combines TRBV7-9 with TRBJ1-2; 9 bases line up with TRBD1. The CDR3 is made up of 15 amino acids. Trimming cost V 8 bases and J 10 bases; bases outside gene matches: 17. Germline-derived CDR1 and CDR2 are SEHNR and FQNEAQ (reference sequence). This CDR3 reads CASAVSGTGFFSYTF. Written as DNA, the CDR3 is TGTGCCAGCGCGGTGTCCGGGACAGGGTTCTTTTCCTACACCTTC.